This TCR beta chain was found in a study of CD8+CD57+ T cells in acquired aplastic anemia. Germline assignment: CDR1 SGHRS and CDR2 YFSETQ. V shed 6 bases and J shed 4 bases, with 14 bases lying between them. The CDR3 has 13 amino acids. It was patients with CD8+CD57+ cell expansion by flow cytometry who were chosen for sequencing. CDR3 and TCR beta VDJ profiling relied on a genomic DNA template. Using its own MiXCR run on the reads, TCRdb lists one record per CDR3 protein. The sample has about 160,000 distinct CDR3 sequences, over 70% seen once. This TCR was recovered from a human donor with aplastic anemia. The V gene is TRBV5-1, the J gene TRBJ2-7, with TRBD1 as a possible D gene (6 bases). Sequenced input: sorted CD4+, CD8+, or CD8+CD57+ T cells (not recorded which) from PBMCs. DNA for the CDR3: TGCGCCAGCAAGCGACAGGCATCGTACGAGCAGTACTTC. It yields the protein CASKRQASYEQYF.